These T cell receptor beta chains were read from a single sample in a study of regulatory T cells in long-lasting Graves disease. TCRdb re-derived calls from the multiplex PCR reads in MiXCR, one entry per CDR3 protein. This sample has 350,000 to 500,000 distinct CDR3 sequences, with roughly 17% found just once. These sequences were also reported in another study, on T cells in Graves' hyperthyroidism and ophthalmopathy.

Sequences were derived from peripheral blood mononuclear cells (PBMCs), sampled at new diagnosis, from a patient treated with antithyroid drugs. The origin of the receptors is a woman aged 25-40 years with Graves disease. Each CDR3 is given with its conserved first and last residue. D genes are given only for firm matches. Where a row states a size, it is once, few, many or the class of an expanded clone; other rows omit it.

>many|TRBV20-1|TRBD2|TRBJ2-1
TGCAGTGCTAGCGGGAGGTCGAGGGGCTACAATGAGCAGTTCTTC
CSASGRSRGYNEQFF
>many|TRBV20-1|TRBD1|TRBJ1-5
TGCAGTGCTGCCCCCCGAGGGGGCTTATTTTCTCAGCCCCAGCATTTT
CSAAPRGGLFSQPQHF
>few|TRBV12-3/TRBV12-4|TRBD2|TRBJ2-1
TGTGCCAGCAGTTTGCCCGCAGCGGGGGAGCAGTTCTTC
CASSLPAAGEQFF
>many|TRBV2|TRBD1|TRBJ2-1
TGTGCCAGCAGTGAAGGACAGGGGTATAATGAGCAGTTCTTC
CASSEGQGYNEQFF
>many|TRBV2|.|TRBJ2-7
TGTGCCAGCAGAACGCCTTACGAGCAGTACTTC
CASRTPYEQYF
>many|TRBV2|TRBD2|TRBJ2-1
TGTGCCAGCAGCCCCGGGGCTAGCGGCAATGAGCAGTTCTTC
CASSPGASGNEQFF
>many|TRBV3-1|TRBD2|TRBJ2-7
TGTGCCGGCAGCCTTGGACTAGCGGCAAGCTCCTACGAGCAGTACTTC
CAGSLGLAASSYEQYF
>.|TRBV19|.|TRBJ2-3
TGTGCCAGTAGTATCGGGACTACAGATACGCAGTATTTT
CASSIGTTDTQYF
>many|TRBV27|.|TRBJ2-5
TGTGCCAGCAGTTTAAAGAGGGACCCACGCATGACCCAGTACTTC
CASSLKRDPRMTQYF
>many|TRBV6-2/TRBV6-3|.|TRBJ1-1
TGTGCCAGCAGTTTCCCTCCACACCCGAACACTGAAGCTTTCTTT
CASSFPPHPNTEAFF
>few|TRBV27|.|TRBJ2-2
TGTGCCAGCAGCCCAGGACTAAGCAACACCGGGGAGCTGTTTTTT
CASSPGLSNTGELFF
>many|TRBV27|TRBD2|TRBJ2-1
TGTGCCACCGGGACTAGCGGGAGGGTCTACAATGAGCAGTTCTTC
CATGTSGRVYNEQFF
>many|TRBV20-1|.|TRBJ2-3
TGCAGTGCTATTCCGGGGGTGAGCACAGATACGCAGTATTTT
CSAIPGVSTDTQYF
>many|TRBV27|TRBD1|TRBJ2-7
TGTGCCAGCAGTTCCCTCGGGACAGGCCAAGAGCAGTACTTC
CASSSLGTGQEQYF
>many|TRBV28|TRBD1|TRBJ1-5
TGTGCCAGCAGCCCAAAGACAGGGGCGGTTCAGCCCCAGCATTTT
CASSPKTGAVQPQHF
>few|TRBV12-3/TRBV12-4|TRBD1|TRBJ2-7
TGTGCCAGCAGCTCGGGACAGGGTATCGAGCAGTACTTC
CASSSGQGIEQYF
>.|TRBV19|.|TRBJ2-1
TGTGCCAGTAGTCCCCTCCCGGGACTCCTCAATGAGCAGTTCTTC
CASSPLPGLLNEQFF
>many|TRBV28|TRBD2|TRBJ2-1
TGTGCCAGCAGTCCCACCACTAGCGGGAGAGGATATGAGCAGTTCTTC
CASSPTTSGRGYEQFF
>.|TRBV6-1|TRBD2|TRBJ2-7
TGTGCCAGCGGGGGGCTGGGACTAGCGGGCTCCTACGAGCAGTACTTC
CASGGLGLAGSYEQYF
>many|TRBV5-8|.|TRBJ1-1
TGTGCCAGCAGCTTGGCCCACAGGATGGAGCACACTGAAGCTTTCTTT
CASSLAHRMEHTEAFF
>many|TRBV28|TRBD1|TRBJ1-4
TGTGCCAGCAGCTCTCGGCTCGAGGGGGCGGATGAAAAACTGTTTTTT
CASSSRLEGADEKLFF
>many|TRBV2|.|TRBJ1-2
TGTGCCACCCCGGGGGGACTCGGGGTTAACTATGGCTACACCTTC
CATPGGLGVNYGYTF
>few|TRBV29-1|.|TRBJ1-2
TGCAGCGTTGAAAGAGTTAGGTATGGCTACACCTTC
CSVERVRYGYTF
>few|TRBV7-8|.|TRBJ2-7
TGTGCCAGCAGCTCCCACCTCCCCCAGGGCGGAGGGGAGCAGTACTTC
CASSSHLPQGGGEQYF
>many|TRBV16|.|TRBJ1-2
TGTGCCAGCAGCCAATATTCCGGGCGCGGCTACACCTTC
CASSQYSGRGYTF
>many|TRBV2|.|TRBJ1-2
TGTGCCAGCAGGACCAGGGGACCCGGCTATGGCTACACCTTC
CASRTRGPGYGYTF